The 32 T cell receptor beta chains in this list originate from one sample, sequenced in a study of beta chain features in type 1 diabetes. Study results and caveats: There was a moderate but significant shortening of TCRB CDR3s in all four CD4+ subsets of Type 1 diabetes patients.

These TCRs' antigens remain unknown. The study reverse transcribed the entire isolated RNA, so it sequenced expressed TCRB transcripts. Assay: immunoSEQ multiplex PCR; the TCRdb copy retains only in-frame clones and omits some. The sample lists hundreds of thousands of clones, 13% seen once, with less than 0.025% in the top ten. Sequenced input: naive CD4+ T cells from blood. The receptor source for this set is a man aged 18 to 35 with type 1 diabetes.

The CDR3 loop reads CASSRGQGEEKLFF. CDR3 in DNA: TGTGCCAGCAGCCGAGGACAGGGAGAGGAAAAACTGTTTTTT. This sequence joins TRBV11-2 and TRBJ1-4, with 8 bases lining up with TRBD1. CDR1 is SGHAT, CDR2 FQNNGV, per germline. The trim removed 5 bases at V and 8 bases at J, leaving 7 bases unmatched. The length of the CDR3 is 14 residues. The full variable domain, completed using reference TRBV11-2 and TRBJ1-4, is EAGVAQSPRYKIIEKRQSVAFWCNPISGHATLYWYQQILGQGPKLLIQFQNNGVVDDSQLPKDRFSAERLKGVDSTLKIQPAKLEDSAVYLCASSRGQGEEKLFFGSGTQLSVL.

The chain recombines TRBV7-2 with TRBJ1-5; no clear D. The CDR3 covers 15 residues. V shed 3 bases and J shed 1 base, with 10 bases lying between them. CDR1 is SGHTA and CDR2 is FQGNSA in the germline V gene. The CDR3 is CASSFDGASNQPQHF. DNA for the CDR3: TGTGCCAGCAGCTTTGACGGAGCAAGCAATCAGCCCCAGCATTTT.

There are a few counts of this clone. The sample holds other DNA sequences that translate to the same CDR3. The chain is built from TRBV28 and TRBJ1-1; 9 bases line up with TRBD1. Germline CDR1 MDHEN, CDR2 SYDVKM. The CDR3 covers 12 residues. V lost 10 bases to trimming and J lost 5 bases; unmatched junction nucleotides: 5. CDR3 coding DNA: TGTGCCACTACAGGGGGCTGGACTGAAGCTTTCTTT. Its translation: CATTGGWTEAFF.

The V call is TRBV2, the J call TRBJ2-7; 10 nucleotides match TRBD1. The V gene end was trimmed by 5 bases and the J gene end by 5 bases; junction bases not matched to a gene: 3. Germline lookup yields CDR1 SNHLY and CDR2 FYNNEI. The CDR3 loop spans 13 amino acids. The CDR3 DNA reads as TGTGCCAGCAGTTTAGGGACAGGGGACGAGCAGTACTTC. This codes for CASSLGTGDEQYF.

This clone was recorded a few times. The J gene is TRBJ1-2, the V gene TRBV29-1, with 8 bases aligning to TRBD1. With 7 bases clipped from V and 3 bases from J, the junction kept 7 bases outside the gene matches. Germline CDR1 reads SQVTM; CDR2 reads ANQGSEA. This CDR3 is built from 13 residues. The chain's CDR3 is CSAPDREHYGYTF. In DNA, the CDR3 is TGCAGCGCTCCGGACAGGGAACACTATGGCTACACCTTC.

On this clone itself: This specimen includes other DNA sequences encoding the same CDR3. The V and J genes are TRBV20-1 and TRBJ2-7; D perhaps matches TRBD2 (5 bases). The CDR3 has 11 amino acids. V lost 1 base to trimming and J lost 4 bases, with 5 bases between them. The germline gives CDR1 DFQATT, CDR2 SNEGSKA (reference sequence). CDR3 residues: CSARAGYEQYF. CDR3 DNA sequence: TGCAGTGCTAGAGCGGGGTACGAGCAGTACTTC.

The chain employs TRBV5-8 and TRBJ2-5; the match to TRBD1 covers 7 bases. The CDR3 totals 16 residues. V lost 0 bases and J lost 4; bases outside the gene matches: 9. Germline CDR1 and CDR2: SGHTS and YDEGEE. CDR3 bases: TGTGCCAGCAGCTTGGACGGAACGACAGGGCGAGAGACCCAGTACTTC. This codes for CASSLDGTTGRETQYF. Full variable domain (outside the CDR3, taken from reference TRBV5-8 and TRBJ2-5): EAGVTQSPTHLIKTRGQQATLRCSPISGHTSVYWYQQALGLGLQFLLWYDEGEERNRGNFPPRFSGRQFPNYSSELNVNALELEDSALYLCASSLDGTTGRETQYFGPGTRLLVL.

A few counts support this clone. The chain has TRBV7-9 and TRBJ1-2; D may be TRBD1 (5 bases). This CDR3 has 17 amino acids. V lost 5 bases to trimming and J lost 0 bases, with 19 bases between them. Germline V gives CDR1 SEHNR, CDR2 FQNEAQ (reference sequence). This CDR3 is CASSDQTGAPANYGYTF. The CDR3 DNA sequence: TGTGCCAGCAGCGACCAGACCGGGGCGCCAGCTAACTATGGCTACACCTTC. The full variable domain, its missing parts supplied by reference TRBV7-9 and TRBJ1-2, is DTGVSQNPRHKITKRGQNVTFRCDPISEHNRLYWYRQTLGQGPEFLTYFQNEAQLEKSRLLSDRFSAERPKGSFSTLEIQRTEQGDSAMYLCASSDQTGAPANYGYTFGSGTRLTVV.

This rearrangement joins TRBV4-2 to TRBJ1-5; 7 nucleotides agree with TRBD1. The trim removed 1 base at V and 3 bases at J, leaving 15 bases unmatched. The CDR3 loop spans 19 amino acids. Germline CDR1 LGHNA, CDR2 YNFKEQ. CDR3 loop: CASSQVLPRGLAHNQPQHF. The DNA of the CDR3 is TGTGCCAGCAGCCAAGTTCTGCCTAGGGGGCTGGCCCACAATCAGCCCCAGCATTTT.

The rearrangement uses TRBV7-9 and TRBJ1-4; D is unresolved. This CDR3 is built from 16 residues. CDR1 and CDR2 (germline): SEHNR, FQNEAQ (reference sequence). Trimming left V 2 bases short and J 11 bases short, with 21 bases between. This CDR3 is CASSLRAGRQLGKLFF. The CDR3 coding sequence is TGTGCCAGCAGCTTAAGGGCCGGGCGGCAGCTGGGGAAACTGTTTTTT.

This rearrangement joins TRBV30 to TRBJ2-7; 8 positions match TRBD1. The CDR3 extends over 15 amino acids. Germline CDR1 reads GTSNPN; CDR2 reads SVGIG (reference sequence). V shed 2 bases and J 0 bases; nucleotides not matched to a gene: 6. The CDR3 region has the DNA TGTGCCTGGAGTCATAGGGGACAGGTCTCCTACGAGCAGTACTTC. It is translated as CAWSHRGQVSYEQYF.

This clone has more than one count but fewer than ten. The chain uses TRBV6-4 and TRBJ1-3; D gene ambiguous. Trimming pared 3 bases from V and 3 bases from J, leaving 9 bases between. The germline gives CDR1 MRHNA, CDR2 SNTAGT. CDR3 length equals 14 residues. As DNA, the CDR3 is TGTGCCAGCAGTGAGGGTTATAGTGGAAACACCATATATTTT. The encoded protein is CASSEGYSGNTIYF.

The chain carries TRBV5-1 and TRBJ1-5, with D possibly matching TRBD1 (6 bases). This CDR3 region has 19 residues. Germline loops: CDR1 SGHRS, CDR2 YFSETQ. Trimming removed 2 bases from V and 0 bases from J, with 21 bases in between. CDR3 sequence: CASSLFTCGGELSNQPQHF. CDR3 nucleotide sequence: TGCGCCAGCAGCTTATTTACGTGTGGGGGCGAACTTAGCAATCAGCCCCAGCATTTT.

This chain links TRBV7-6 with TRBJ2-7; D unresolved. Deletions cut 2 bases from V and 5 bases from J, with 7 bases between. Germline values: CDR1 SGHVS, CDR2 FNYEAQ. This CDR3 spans 12 amino acids. CDR3 sequence: CASSLSVHEQYF. CDR3 bases: TGTGCCAGCAGCTTATCGGTCCACGAGCAGTACTTC.

The chain has TRBV5-6 and TRBJ1-2, with D maybe TRBD1 (5 bases). V was cut by 0 bases and J by 4 bases, with 10 bases left in between. Germline V gene sequence: CDR1 SGHDT, CDR2 YYEEEE. The CDR3 runs to 14 residues. CDR3 nucleotide sequence: TGTGCCAGCAGCTTGGCACAGGAGGGCTATGGCTACACCTTC. Its translation: CASSLAQEGYGYTF.

There are a few counts of this clone. The identical CDR3 is also encoded by other nucleotide sequences in the sample. The chain employs TRBV7-2 and TRBJ1-5; tentative D call: TRBD1 (5 bases). Trimming removed 1 base at V and 2 bases at J, with 9 bases between. CDR3 size: 15 residues. Germline assignment: CDR1 SGHTA and CDR2 FQGNSA. CDR3 DNA sequence: TGTGCCAGCAGCTTAGGCGGGGGGGGCAATCAGCCCCAGCATTTT. It codes for CASSLGGGGNQPQHF.

This chain uses TRBV2 with TRBJ1-1; D ambiguous. Germline assignment: CDR1 SNHLY and CDR2 FYNNEI. The length of the CDR3 is 12 residues. Trimming left V 7 bases short and J 3 bases short, with 9 bases between. Written as DNA, the CDR3 is TGTGCCAGCAAGCGGCTGGACACTGAAGCTTTCTTT. This sequence encodes CASKRLDTEAFF.

The gene calls are TRBV25-1 and TRBJ1-2; perhaps TRBD1 as D (6 bases). Germline V CDR1 and CDR2: MGHDK, SYGVNS. V lost 3 bases and J lost 4, with 9 bases in between. The CDR3 has 13 amino acids. CDR3 bases: TGTGCCAGCAGTGAGTTGGACAGCTATGGCTACACCTTC. Translation gives CASSELDSYGYTF.

This clone has a handful of counts. The genes are TRBV28 and TRBJ1-5, with 8 bases aligning to TRBD1. The CDR3 runs 19 residues. The trim removed 0 bases at V and 1 base at J, leaving 11 bases unmatched. Germline CDR1 MDHEN, CDR2 SYDVKM. This CDR3 reads CASSLWDLTGGRSNQPQHF. CDR3 DNA: TGTGCCAGCAGTTTATGGGATTTAACAGGGGGAAGAAGCAATCAGCCCCAGCATTTT.

This clone was seen more than once but under ten times. The chain uses TRBV6-6 and TRBJ1-5; weak D call: TRBD1 (5 bases). Trimming removed 2 bases from V and 3 bases from J, with 8 bases in between. CDR3 length: 14 amino acids. Germline V gene data show CDR1 as MNHNY and CDR2 as SVGAGI (reference sequence). For the CDR3, the DNA is TGTGCCAGCAGTTACCGCAGGGACAATCAGCCCCAGCATTTT. Translated: CASSYRRDNQPQHF.

This clone was observed a handful of times. The V and J genes are TRBV18 and TRBJ1-4; perhaps TRBD1 as D (6 bases). This CDR3 has 15 residues. V dropped 1 base and J dropped 6 bases, with 12 bases sitting between them. CDR1 and CDR2 from the germline V gene are KGHSH and LQKENI. The CDR3 DNA reads as TGTGCCAGCTCACCACGACCAGGGGAGCATGAAAAACTGTTTTTT. Translated: CASSPRPGEHEKLFF. The full variable domain, completed using reference TRBV18 and TRBJ1-4, is NAGVMQNPRHLVRRRGQEARLRCSPMKGHSHVYWYRQLPEEGLKFMVYLQKENIIDESGMPKERFSAEFPKEGPSILRIQQVVRGDSAAYFCASSPRPGEHEKLFFGSGTQLSVL.

This clone was seen more than once but under ten times. The CDR3 bases are TGTGCCTGGAGTGCGCAAAAGGGGGAAAAACTGTTTTTT. Translated, it gives CAWSAQKGEKLFF. The V and J genes are TRBV30 and TRBJ1-4; tentative D call: TRBD1 (5 bases). The CDR3 consists of 13 residues. Germline CDR1 GTSNPN, CDR2 SVGIG (reference sequence). V lost 1 base, J lost 8 bases, and 11 bases lay in between.

This clone turned up a few times. This sequence joins TRBV7-6 and TRBJ1-1; D gene unclear. Trimming removed 5 bases from V and 7 bases from J, with 20 bases in between. Germline CDR1 reads SGHVS; CDR2 reads FNYEAQ. The CDR3 covers 15 residues. The chain's CDR3 is CASSLSRPTEGEAFF. Here the CDR3 DNA reads TGTGCCAGCAGCCTATCGAGGCCTACCGAGGGTGAAGCTTTCTTT. Looking up the rest from reference TRBV7-6 and TRBJ1-1 gives the full variable domain: GAGVSQSPRYKVTKRGQDVALRCDPISGHVSLYWYRQALGQGPEFLTYFNYEAQQDKSGLPNDRFSAERPEGSISTLTIQRTEQRDSAMYRCASSLSRPTEGEAFFGQGTRLTVV.

This clone showed up just a few times. This chain uses TRBV2 with TRBJ2-5; no clear D. CDR3 length: 13 amino acids. Trimming took 7 bases from V and 3 from J, leaving 12 bases between them. Germline CDR1 SNHLY, CDR2 FYNNEI. Here the CDR3 reads CASTLGSEETQYF. Here the CDR3 DNA reads TGTGCCAGCACTTTGGGGTCCGAAGAGACCCAGTACTTC.

The chain carries TRBV7-9 and TRBJ2-3; D may match TRBD1 or TRBD2 (6 bases each). The germline CDR1 and CDR2 sequences are SEHNR and FQNEAQ (reference sequence). The length of the CDR3 is 16 residues. V was pared by 3 bases and J by 1 base, with 14 bases between. CDR3 bases: TGTGCCAGCAGCTTTTGGGGGGCGGAGGGCACAGATACGCAGTATTTT. Translating it yields CASSFWGAEGTDTQYF.

Remarks on this clone: Other DNA sequences of this sample code for an identical CDR3. The chain couples TRBV18 to TRBJ1-2, with 8 bases aligning to TRBD1. Per the germline V gene, CDR1 is KGHSH and CDR2 is LQKENI. This CDR3 is 13 amino acids long. V lost 0 bases and J lost 6; bases outside the gene matches: 0. This CDR3 is CASSPPGQDGYTF. Here the CDR3 DNA reads TGTGCCAGCTCACCACCGGGACAGGATGGCTACACCTTC.

This clone has a handful of counts. V and J are TRBV6-6 and TRBJ2-5; no definite D call. Germline V gives CDR1 MNHNY, CDR2 SVGAGI (reference sequence). V was pared by 6 bases and J by 4 bases, with 9 bases between. The CDR3 contains 12 residues. The CDR3 spells CASSPPGETQYF. As DNA, the CDR3 is TGTGCCAGCAGCCCCCCCGGAGAGACCCAGTACTTC.

This clone was seen only a few times. The chain uses TRBV7-9 and TRBJ1-6; D call uncertain. The germline gives CDR1 SEHNR, CDR2 FQNEAQ (reference sequence). The CDR3 contains 14 residues. Trimming left V 1 base short and J 13 bases short, with 14 bases between. Here the CDR3 DNA reads TGTGCCAGCAGCTTAGGATACAAATCGACGCCCCTCCACTTT. Its protein product is CASSLGYKSTPLHF.

This clone has a handful of counts. This chain links TRBV7-8 with TRBJ1-1; D may be TRBD1 (5 bases). The CDR3 contains 17 residues. Trimming removed 5 bases from V and 4 bases from J, with 23 bases in between. Germline V gene lookup returns CDR1 SGHVS and CDR2 FQNEAQ. The CDR3 loop reads CASSEGPRLGGTTEAFF. CDR3 DNA sequence: TGTGCCAGCAGCGAGGGACCTCGGCTCGGAGGTACCACTGAAGCTTTCTTT.

The chain is built from TRBV2 and TRBJ1-6; 7 bases map to TRBD1. The CDR3 has 15 residues. Germline V gives CDR1 SNHLY, CDR2 FYNNEI. The V and J ends lost 5 bases and 0 bases, in that order; junction bases with no gene match: 1. Here the CDR3 DNA reads TGTGCCAGCAGTCGGGACAGCTCCTATAATTCACCCCTCCACTTT. It translates to CASSRDSSYNSPLHF. Based on the CDR3 plus reference TRBV2 and TRBJ1-6, the full variable domain is EPEVTQTPSHQVTQMGQEVILRCVPISNHLYFYWYRQILGQKVEFLVSFYNNEISEKSEIFDDQFSVERPDGSNFTLKIRSTKLEDSAMYFCASSRDSSYNSPLHFGNGTRLTVT.

Of note for this clone: Other DNA sequences in this specimen translate into the identical CDR3. V usage is TRBV30 and J usage is TRBJ2-7, with no clear D. Germline lookup yields CDR1 GTSNPN and CDR2 SVGIG (reference sequence). V gave up 3 bases and J gave up 3 bases, with 6 bases separating them. The CDR3 has 11 residues. CDR3 in amino acids: CAWSPGYEQYF. The CDR3 DNA is TGTGCCTGGAGCCCCGGCTACGAGCAGTACTTC.

This rearrangement joins TRBV29-1 to TRBJ1-2; D unresolved. The CDR3 is made up of 11 amino acids. Trimming left V 3 bases short and J 8 bases short, with 10 bases between. CDR1 and CDR2 (germline): SQVTM, ANQGSEA. Here the CDR3 reads CSVERGGGYTF. As DNA, the CDR3 is TGCAGCGTTGAGCGGGGTGGAGGCTACACCTTC.